The clone carrying this TCR beta chain has a count of ten or more. This sample stems from a study of identical twins. The germline V and J ends were trimmed by 1 base and 0 bases, with 8 bases remaining between them. There are 15 residues in the CDR3. MiXCR, run by TCRdb on the 5' RACE reads, gives a single entry per CDR3 protein. This sample has about 150,000 distinct CDR3 sequences, with roughly 3.5% found just once. The clonotype originates from a man aged 18 to 30 in good health. The rearrangement joins TRBV12-3 or TRBV12-4 to TRBJ2-3; D gene unclear. Sequencing input: memory T cells sorted from blood. The CDR3 spells CASSLGQTSTDTQYF. The CDR3 bases are TGTGCCAGCAGTTTAGGGCAAACCAGCACAGATACGCAGTATTTT.